The present TCR beta chain was sequenced within a study of cytomegalovirus exposure and HLA in healthy donors (TCRdb year 2017). For the study in its entirety: According to an earlier analysis of 587 of the donors, some 170 million T cells yielded over 90 million unique TCR beta sequences and around 300 Gb of sequence data. An early release covering roughly 640 HLA-typed donors comprised about 300 gigabases of sequencing data and tens of millions of unique TCR sequences. Of the approximately 400 genotyped donors, roughly 85% fell in the genetic ancestry cluster associated with self-reported Caucasian donors. The study aimed to test whether signatures of past pathogen exposure could be identified by cataloging public T cell receptors. The study profiled the T cell repertoires of approximately 700 subjects by immunosequencing and related them to cytomegalovirus serostatus. Along with the roughly 700-subject first cohort, a separate validation cohort of over a hundred different subjects was used. High-throughput TCR immunosequencing, statistical association of individual TCRs with disease status, and machine learning were combined to predict cytomegalovirus infection status. A later analysis re-examined previously published TCR beta repertoires from roughly 650 donors and added high-resolution HLA genotyping to investigate patterns of TCR occurrence. Rather than drawing on any new phenotypic data, the later analysis identified candidate immune exposures from TCR beta sequences and the way those sequences occurred across donors. An earlier analysis of 500 to 650 of the donors applied high-throughput TCR beta sequencing to assess whether each TCR beta V gene segment acted as functional or pseudogenic. Donor age, sex, ethnicity and CMV serostatus were compiled alongside the repertoire data. Genome-wide SNP genotypes for about 55% of the 666 donors were used in a later genetic analysis, which treated that subset as a discovery cohort. Every repertoire in the discovery cohort had been generated on one and the same sequencing platform. Both class I and class II loci were covered by HLA typing, at four-digit resolution. Typing coverage varied by locus: about 620-630 donors for A, B, C, DRB1 and DQB1; more than 500 for DQA1; around 570 for DPA1; 450 to 480 for DPB1. Roughly five DR-DQ haplotypes were handled as single units for association and clustering because linkage in the cohort was strong. Among roughly 400 genotyped donors of the cohort, an average of roughly 230,000 unique TCR beta nucleotide sequences was sequenced per donor, of which roughly 17% were non-productive. Findings and caveats that apply to the study as a whole: Most CMV-associated TCR beta chains appeared to be HLA-restricted in a later analysis, and the HLA associations seemed to be driven largely by CMV exposure. Most TCR sequences were observed very rarely across donors, whereas some public TCRs were present in many individuals. In a later analysis, some 18,000 TCR beta sequences were associated with specific HLA alleles at a false discovery rate of 0.05. Several of the top co-occurrence clusters appeared to be linked to parvovirus B19, influenza, CMV and Epstein-Barr virus, according to a later analysis. Sequencing depth was assumed to be roughly uniform across donors in the presence/absence analyses, though that assumption may not hold. The sequencing pipeline was judged likely to have produced a cluster of highly shared sequence variants as a technical artifact. The authors suggested that the approach could potentially be generalized to other disease states and immunological phenotypes. The 87-base-pair reads could not distinguish some IMGT-functional V segments, including TRBV6-2 and TRBV6-3, so those segments were excluded. In a later genetic analysis, fewer N-insertions in productive TCRs were reported among donors in an Asian-associated ancestry cluster than the approximately 670-donor mean. Broadly in line with IMGT annotations, most TCR beta V segments showed up in productive rearrangements about 87% or about 30% of the time in an earlier analysis of about 500 of the donors. Linkage disequilibrium might explain the correlated functional status among segregating V segments, but an unknown experimental factor could not be ruled out. The study gave a list of some 150 TCR beta chains associated with cytomegalovirus. In vitro tests confirmed that three of the cytomegalovirus-associated TCR beta chains recognize cytomegalovirus antigens. Compared with equally common non-associated chains, HLA-associated TCR beta chains in a later analysis were more clonally expanded and had lower generation probabilities. Because HLA typing was missing for some donors at each locus, association tests included only the typed subset. An association between a missense DCLRE1C variant and V-gene and J-gene trimming of TCR beta chains was found in a later genetic analysis and replicated in an independent cohort. Because counts were too low, approximately 18 rarely observed V segments, including chromosome 9 orphons, were excluded from the earlier analysis of around 640 of the donors. A further reported finding was that TCR beta sequences accurately predicted the HLA-A and HLA-B alleles for most subjects in the first cohort. The cohort was sequenced for TCR beta chains only, and without alpha or paired-chain data the features that could be detected were limited. When HLA alleles, especially DR and DQ, strongly co-occurred, attributing TCR associations to individual alleles was difficult. The only immune exposure information available for the cohort was CMV serostatus. In a later analysis, the rate of TCR association differed among HLA loci, with DRB1 alleles having the most associated TCRs and HLA-C alleles having the fewest. In both the original and validation cohorts, the classifier was reported to diagnose cytomegalovirus status with high specificity and sensitivity.

As to this clone: This clone's antigen is unknown. Base qualities are missing; no much larger clone stands one base away. Other DNA sequences within the sample encode an identical CDR3.

The cohort consisted of hundreds of healthy bone marrow donors. Cohort members were all nominally healthy when sampled, although unrecorded immune exposures were likely present. The donor was CMV seronegative and belonged to the group of several hundred seronegative cohort members. Each donor provided a peripheral blood sample, and peripheral blood mononuclear cells were used for TCR beta sequencing. The Qiagen DNeasy Blood Extraction Kit was used to extract genomic DNA from the blood cell samples. Libraries were constructed by the immunoSEQ multiplex PCR assay. A mixture of 60 forward primers for TCR Vbeta segments and 13 reverse primers for TCR Jbeta segments was used in the multiplex PCR. Amplification of the CDR3 region of rearranged TCR beta genes was performed with a multiplex PCR assay on genomic DNA. Amplified TCR beta libraries were sequenced as 87-base-pair reads on the Illumina HiSeq System. Turning to the authors' computational methods: Across the 700 or so repertoires, a later analysis counted 78 million or so unique TCR beta chains, 8.5 million to 12 million of which were shared by at least two donors. Raw reads were error-corrected and collapsed into unique sequences with a nearest-neighbor algorithm that merged closely related sequences to remove PCR and sequencing errors. V, D and J gene segments were assigned by aligning CDR3 sequences to IMGT reference sequences. For a sequence to be retained, a match of at least six nucleotides was required to both a V gene segment and a J gene segment. Rearrangements were classified as productive when the CDR3 lacked stop codons and remained in frame with V and J, and all other rearrangements were classified as non-productive. CDR3 was defined according to IMGT convention as the region running from the second conserved V-encoded cysteine to the conserved J-encoded phenylalanine. Sequences without an unambiguous match to a single V gene segment were excluded from the earlier analysis of about 600 of the donors. An earlier analysis of a few hundred of the donors called V segments functional above 56.7% productive rearrangements and segregating when the between-donor standard deviation exceeded 5%. A statistical classification framework was built to diagnose cytomegalovirus status from the catalog of TCR beta chain sequences. A later analysis assigned V and J genes by comparing TCR nucleotide sequences with IMGT/GENE-DB human TR gene sequences. Using the TCRdist pipeline, a later analysis assigned CDR3 sequences along with most-parsimonious VDJ recombination scenarios. In a later analysis, each TCR beta chain was defined by its CDR3 amino acid sequence together with its V-gene family, and reads lacking a unique V-gene family were excluded. A later analysis removed roughly 590 highly shared, low-generation-probability nucleotide sequences to deal with suspected cross-contamination and a sequencing artifact. A later analysis calculated a clonal expansion index for each public chain from normalized within-repertoire ranks of inferred template counts. In a later analysis, generation probabilities were computed using a VDJ recombination model fitted to out-of-frame rearrangements, and the results were checked against IGoR. A later analysis scored TCR-TCR, TCR-HLA and TCR-CMV co-occurrence with hypergeometric tests, applying a repertoire-size bias correction to TCR pairs. A later analysis estimated false discovery rates by permuting HLA or CMV assignments 20 times. A later analysis grouped co-occurring TCRs with DBSCAN, adding TCRdist sequence similarity when clustering within HLA-allele-positive subsets. For co-occurrence clustering, repertoires with fewer than 30,000 or more than 120,000 public chains were excluded, along with four or five repertoires with anomalous nucleotide sharing. This is the immuneACCESS table as TCRdb keeps it, with only in-frame sequences that have V and J called. A part of the clones is gone; compared with another copy, unresolved V genes explain less than half, and the rest is unexplained. The D gene and trimming were derived from the DNA, and the V and J assignments and clone size from that table. The sample records around 200,000 clones, around four fifths of which are singletons. The top ten clonotypes cover 1.7% of the sample.

Relative to germline, V is 2 bases shorter and J is 3 bases shorter, with 8 bases between their ends. CDR1 SGHDT and CDR2 YYEEEE are derived from the germline V gene. Including the terminal cysteine and phenylalanine, the CDR3 comprises 13 residues. CDR3 DNA only is kept here, 39 bases in frame from base 1. The clonotype was recovered from a man between 45 and 60 years old in good health and CMV-seronegative. Sequencing was performed on PBMCs. This chain is built from TRBV5-6 and TRBJ2-5, and the D gene may be TRBD1, 6 bases matching. This receptor carries the CDR3 CASSFRTEETQYF. DNA sequence: TGTGCCAGCAGCTTCAGGACAGAAGAGACCCAGTACTTC.